These 30 T cell receptor beta chains came from one sample sequenced in a study of CD8 T cells in ankylosing spondylitis. Study-level points and caveats: A TCR beta motif made of 7 to 9 highly homologous variants seemed typical of ankylosing spondylitis blood.

TCRdb reanalysed the 5' RACE reads using MiXCR and keeps one entry per CDR3 protein. The sample lists about 800,000 distinct CDR3 sequences; around 11% were seen once. Their antigen targets remain unknown. The specimen was blood, either unsorted or a sorted T cell fraction (not recorded which). The receptors originated from a male donor with ankylosing spondylitis.

V and J are TRBV20-1 and TRBJ2-7; possibly TRBD2 for D (6 bases). CDR1 is DFQATT, CDR2 SNEGSKA, per germline (reference sequence). V lost 6 bases and J lost 3, with 18 bases in between. The CDR3 has 14 amino acids. CDR3 amino acids: CSARLGGPSYEQYF. The CDR3 coding sequence is TGCAGTGCCCGCCTCGGGGGACCAAGCTACGAGCAGTACTTC.

This clonotype was observed at least ten times. The chain employs TRBV4-2 and TRBJ1-6; 7 positions agree with TRBD1. The junction had 9 bases not matched to a gene; V was cut back by 8 bases and J by 5 bases. The CDR3 sequence is 15 residues long. Per germline, CDR1 LGHNA and CDR2 YNFKEQ. The CDR3 bases are TGTGCCAGCGACCGACAGGGTATAGATAATTCACCCCTCCACTTT. It translates to CASDRQGIDNSPLHF.

This clonotype has more than one count but fewer than ten. The V call is TRBV7-9, the J call TRBJ1-6, with D perhaps TRBD1 (5 bases). This CDR3 comprises 15 residues. Germline V gives CDR1 SEHNR, CDR2 FQNEAQ (reference sequence). Trimming stripped 5 bases from V and 6 bases from J, with 14 bases between. The CDR3 reads CASSRIGTINSPLHF. The CDR3 coding sequence is TGTGCCAGCAGCCGCATCGGGACCATTAATTCACCCCTCCACTTT.

This clonotype was found a few times. The chain is built from TRBV15 and TRBJ1-3; D not certain. The ends were cut back, 3 bases at V and 0 bases at J, with 6 bases in the middle. The CDR3 is made up of 14 amino acids. Germline values: CDR1 LNHNV, CDR2 YYDKDF (reference sequence). CDR3 amino acids: CATSRGVSGNTIYF. In nucleotides, the CDR3 is TGTGCCACCAGCAGGGGAGTCTCTGGAAACACCATATATTTT. The entire variable domain, with the rest obtained from reference TRBV15 and TRBJ1-3, is as follows: DAMVIQNPRYQVTQFGKPVTLSCSQTLNHNVMYWYQQKSSQAPKLLFHYYDKDFNNEADTPDNFQSRRPNTSFCFLDIRSPGLGDTAMYLCATSRGVSGNTIYFGEGSWLTVV.

CDR3 sequence reads: CASSYEGFSPGEQYF. The CDR3 DNA follows: TGTGCCAGCAGTTACGAGGGGTTTTCTCCGGGCGAGCAGTACTTC. This chain links TRBV6-5 with TRBJ2-7; D may correspond to TRBD1 or TRBD2 (5 bases each). CDR1 is MNHEY, CDR2 SVGAGI, per germline. V was cut by 2 bases and J by 6 bases, with 17 bases left in between. The CDR3 is made up of 15 amino acids.

V usage is TRBV7-9 and J usage is TRBJ2-5; D possibly matches TRBD1 or TRBD2 (6 bases each). V lost 6 bases, J lost 4 bases, and 18 bases lay in between. The CDR3 is 15 residues long. Germline CDR1 SEHNR, CDR2 FQNEAQ (reference sequence). CDR3 DNA sequence: TGTGCCAGCAGACCCCGGCGACTAGGGGGAGAGACCCAGTACTTC. It is translated as CASRPRRLGGETQYF.

The chain couples TRBV20-1 to TRBJ1-4; D possibly corresponds to TRBD1 (5 bases). There are 15 residues in the CDR3. Looked up from germline, CDR1 is DFQATT and CDR2 is SNEGSKA (reference sequence). The V gene lost 0 bases and the J gene lost 7 bases, with 15 bases spanning the gap. CDR3 sequence reads: CSARDLSYGGEKLFF. The CDR3 nucleotides are TGCAGTGCTAGAGATTTATCTTATGGGGGTGAAAAACTGTTTTTT.

This clonotype has a handful of counts. The chain is built from TRBV5-1 and TRBJ1-3, with 7 positions matching TRBD1. The length of the CDR3 is 15 residues. Germline loops: CDR1 SGHRS, CDR2 YFSETQ. Losses at the gene ends were 4 bases for V and 0 bases for J; bases not matched to a gene: 4. Here the CDR3 reads CASSATGSSGNTIYF. CDR3 DNA sequence: TGCGCCAGCAGCGCGACAGGGTCCTCTGGAAACACCATATATTTT. The variable domain in full, completed from reference TRBV5-1 and TRBJ1-3, reads KAGVTQTPRYLIKTRGQQVTLSCSPISGHRSVSWYQQTPGQGLQFLFEYFSETQRNKGNFPGRFSGRQFSNSRSEMNVSTLELGDSALYLCASSATGSSGNTIYFGEGSWLTVV.

This clonotype was detected only a few times. J is TRBJ2-3 and V is TRBV6-2 or TRBV6-3; 8 bases map to TRBD1. Per germline, CDR1 MNHEY and CDR2 SVGEGT. Germline trimming cut 2 bases from V and 6 bases from J; bases unmatched to any gene: 7. This CDR3 is built from 15 residues. The CDR3: CASSYQDREVDTQYF. The CDR3 DNA reads as TGTGCCAGCAGTTACCAGGACAGGGAGGTGGATACGCAGTATTTT.

V usage is TRBV7-9 and J usage is TRBJ1-1; D remains unclear. Trimming took off 1 base at V and 8 bases at J, with 14 bases between the two ends. The CDR3 sequence is 14 residues long. Per the germline V gene, CDR1 is SEHNR and CDR2 is FQNEAQ (reference sequence). The CDR3 coding sequence is TGTGCCAGCAGCTTAGAACAGTTGGGTCGAGAAGCTTTCTTT. It encodes CASSLEQLGREAFF.

The chain uses TRBV7-3 and TRBJ2-3, with D perhaps matching TRBD2 (5 bases). Between the trimmed V and J ends, which lost 5 bases and 4 bases, there was a span of 10 bases. The CDR3 runs 13 residues. CDR1 and CDR2 from the germline V gene are SGHTA and FQGTGA. CDR3 bases: TGTGCCAGCAGCCAAGACTACCCAGATACGCAGTATTTT. Its protein product is CASSQDYPDTQYF.

The CDR3 DNA reads TGCAGTGCTAGAGATCTAGGCGGACAGGTCGGGGAGCTGTTTTTT. Its translation: CSARDLGGQVGELFF. The J gene is TRBJ2-2, the V gene TRBV20-1, with 7 nucleotides matching TRBD1. With 0 bases clipped from V and 7 bases from J, the junction kept 8 bases outside the gene matches. The CDR3 covers 15 residues. The germline V gene has CDR1 DFQATT and CDR2 SNEGSKA (reference sequence).

This rearrangement joins TRBV21-1 to TRBJ2-1; the D call TRBD2 from the table was never checked on the DNA. TRBV21-1 is annotated as a pseudogene. This CDR3 spans 19 amino acids. The CDR3: CASSKPGLAGASSYNEQFF. The CDR3 DNA follows: TGTGCCAGCAGCAAACCGGGACTAGCGGGTGCGAGCTCCTACAATGAGCAGTTCTTC.

This clonotype occurred a few times. The chain's CDR3 is CASSPDSGTYNEQFF. Here the CDR3 DNA reads TGTGCCAGCAGCCCCGACAGTGGGACCTACAATGAGCAGTTCTTC. This rearrangement joins TRBV7-2 to TRBJ2-1; TRBD1 is a possible D gene (5 bases). This CDR3 region has 15 residues. Germline CDR1 reads SGHTA; CDR2 reads FQGNSA. V lost 5 bases to trimming and J lost 2 bases, with 13 bases between them.

This chain joins TRBV27 and TRBJ2-2; a weak D match, TRBD2 (5 bases). The CDR3 is 16 amino acids. Trimming cost V 3 bases and J 6 bases, with 17 bases left between them. CDR1 and CDR2 from the germline V gene are MNHEY and SMNVEV (reference sequence). The CDR3 region is CASSFLRSTEAGELFF. DNA for the CDR3: TGTGCCAGCAGTTTCCTTCGGTCCACGGAGGCCGGGGAGCTGTTTTTT.

CDR3 coding DNA: TGTGCCAGCAGGCAGATTAATACGGGGGAAGGGACCCAGTACTTC. It codes for CASRQINTGEGTQYF. The chain is built from TRBV7-6 and TRBJ2-5; TRBD2 is a possible D gene (6 bases). The CDR3 has 15 residues. Trimming removed 6 bases from V and 7 bases from J, with 21 bases in between. CDR1 and CDR2 (germline): SGHVS, FNYEAQ.

This rearrangement joins TRBV5-1 to TRBJ2-2; D tentatively reads TRBD1 or TRBD2 (5 bases each). Between the trimmed V and J ends, which lost 4 bases and 6 bases, there was a span of 19 bases. The CDR3 has 16 amino acids. Germline CDR1 is SGHRS and CDR2 is YFSETQ. CDR3 amino acids: CASSPGPTERAGELFF. The DNA of the CDR3 is TGCGCCAGCAGCCCGGGACCGACCGAAAGGGCCGGGGAGCTGTTTTTT.

V gene TRBV7-9 combines with J gene TRBJ2-7; D gene ambiguous. Germline CDR1 and CDR2: SEHNR and FQNEAQ (reference sequence). CDR3 length: 16 residues. V lost 5 bases to trimming and J lost 3 bases, with 20 bases between them. The CDR3 loop is CASSPLRGRRDYEQYF. CDR3 DNA: TGTGCCAGCAGCCCCCTACGCGGCCGGCGAGACTACGAGCAGTACTTC. The variable domain in full, completed from reference TRBV7-9 and TRBJ2-7, reads DTGVSQNPRHKITKRGQNVTFRCDPISEHNRLYWYRQTLGQGPEFLTYFQNEAQLEKSRLLSDRFSAERPKGSFSTLEIQRTEQGDSAMYLCASSPLRGRRDYEQYFGPGTRLTVT.

This clonotype was picked up many times. This chain uses TRBV5-1 with TRBJ2-1; D is perhaps TRBD2 (5 bases). Germline V gives CDR1 SGHRS, CDR2 YFSETQ. Trimming left V 4 bases short and J 5 bases short, with 13 bases between. CDR3 length: 14 amino acids. CDR3 nucleotides: TGCGCCAGCAGCGGCGGGCCGGGGAACAATGAGCAGTTCTTC. This sequence encodes CASSGGPGNNEQFF.

CDR3 amino acids: CASSVGLAGITGELFF. The CDR3 DNA follows: TGTGCCAGCAGCGTCGGACTAGCGGGGATCACCGGGGAGCTGTTTTTT. The chain recombines TRBV9 with TRBJ2-2; 12 bases line up with TRBD2. The length of the CDR3 is 16 residues. Germline V gene lookup returns CDR1 SGDLS and CDR2 YYNGEE. V shed 2 bases and J 4 bases; nucleotides not matched to a gene: 3.

This clonotype occurred many times. The V and J genes are TRBV7-9 and TRBJ1-1; possibly TRBD1 for D (5 bases). V was shortened by 5 bases and J by 10 bases, with 17 bases between the two germline ends. Germline lookup yields CDR1 SEHNR and CDR2 FQNEAQ (reference sequence). The CDR3 spans 13 residues. This CDR3 is CASSPDSDIGAFF. DNA for the CDR3: TGTGCCAGCAGCCCAGATTCGGACATAGGAGCTTTCTTT.

This clonotype was detected only a few times. This chain connects TRBV5-1 to TRBJ1-6; no clear D gene. The V gene lost 0 bases and the J gene lost 8 bases, with 9 bases spanning the gap. This CDR3 has 14 amino acids. Germline loops: CDR1 SGHRS, CDR2 YFSETQ. CDR3 in amino acids: CASSLGDLDSPLHF. In nucleotides, the CDR3 is TGCGCCAGCAGCTTGGGGGATCTTGATTCACCCCTCCACTTT.

This clonotype occurred a few times. This chain joins TRBV28 and TRBJ1-2; D not certain. CDR1 is MDHEN, CDR2 SYDVKM, per germline. The V and J ends lost 2 bases and 4 bases respectively, with 14 bases between them. The CDR3 is 15 residues long. The CDR3 region has the DNA TGTGCCAGCAGTTTAATCGCTTCTGGTGGCTATGGCTACACCTTC. Encoded protein: CASSLIASGGYGYTF.

This clonotype showed up many times. This sequence joins TRBV28 and TRBJ1-1, with D unclear. The CDR3 contains 12 residues. From germline, CDR1 is MDHEN and CDR2 SYDVKM. Trimming took off 2 bases at V and 8 bases at J, with 9 bases between the two ends. The CDR3 bases are TGTGCCAGCAGTTTACGAGGCAGGGAAGCTTTCTTT. It translates to CASSLRGREAFF.

The V call is TRBV24-1, the J call TRBJ2-7; D remains ambiguous. The ends were cut back, 9 bases at V and 0 bases at J, with 8 bases in the middle. Per the germline V gene, CDR1 is KGHDR and CDR2 is SFDVKD. The CDR3 is 12 residues long. The CDR3 nucleotides read TGTGCCACCGAAGGGAACTCCTACGAGCAGTACTTC. Residues: CATEGNSYEQYF.

This clonotype was counted a few times. CDR3 coding DNA: TGTGCCACCAGCAGAGGGAATACAGGGGGCTCGGACGAGCAGTACTTC. Protein: CATSRGNTGGSDEQYF. V usage is TRBV15 and J usage is TRBJ2-7; the match to TRBD1 covers 9 bases. Germline CDR1 is LNHNV and CDR2 is YYDKDF (reference sequence). The CDR3 covers 16 residues. V was pared by 1 base and J by 5 bases, with 9 bases of the junction left unmatched.

The chain is built from TRBV6-5 and TRBJ2-2, with no clear D. The germline V gene encodes CDR1 MNHEY and CDR2 SVGAGI. Trimming pared 5 bases from V and 6 bases from J, leaving 7 bases between. The CDR3 is 12 residues long. The CDR3 DNA is TGTGCCAGCAGTCCGGTTTCCGGGGAGCTGTTTTTT. This codes for CASSPVSGELFF.

The rearrangement uses TRBV20-1 and TRBJ2-2; TRBD2 might be the D (5 bases). Trimming shortened V by 4 bases and J by 4 bases, and 16 bases separated the two germline ends. Germline V gives CDR1 DFQATT, CDR2 SNEGSKA (reference sequence). This CDR3 comprises 15 residues. As DNA, the CDR3 is TGCAGTGCTACCTCCCCCGCGGGTGGCACCGGGGAGCTGTTTTTT. Translating it yields CSATSPAGGTGELFF.

This clonotype occurred a few times. The genes are TRBV5-1 and TRBJ2-5; maybe TRBD2 (5 bases). This CDR3 has 16 amino acids. The V end was cut by 4 bases, the J end by 3 bases, with 19 bases between. Germline V gene lookup returns CDR1 SGHRS and CDR2 YFSETQ. CDR3 bases: TGCGCCAGCAGCCGCGCGGTAGCGTCCACCGAAGAGACCCAGTACTTC. Protein product: CASSRAVASTEETQYF.

In its sample, this clonotype was seen a few times. This rearrangement joins TRBV7-2 to TRBJ2-3; D uncertain. Trimming left V 3 bases short and J 0 bases short, with 13 bases between. This CDR3 has 16 amino acids. Germline-derived CDR1 and CDR2 are SGHTA and FQGNSA. The CDR3 here is CASSFKGLTSTDTQYF. The CDR3 DNA is TGTGCCAGCAGCTTTAAAGGTCTGACTAGCACAGATACGCAGTATTTT. Full variable domain (rest looked up from reference TRBV7-2 and TRBJ2-3): GAGVSQSPSNKVTEKGKDVELRCDPISGHTALYWYRQSLGQGLEFLIYFQGNSAPDKSGLPSDRFSAERTGGSVSTLTIQRTQQEDSAVYLCASSFKGLTSTDTQYFGPGTRLTVL.